This entry is about one T cell receptor beta chain. The sample belongs to a study of CD8 T cells in Susac syndrome. CDR3 length: 13 residues. The germline CDR1 and CDR2 sequences are DFQATT and SNEGSKA (reference sequence). The V and J ends lost 1 base and 3 bases respectively, with 9 bases between them. Random hexamers served to reverse transcribe roughly 0.5 to 1 ug RNA. TCRdb reanalysed the immunoSEQ multiplex PCR reads using MiXCR and keeps one entry per CDR3 protein. This sample has roughly 100,000 distinct CDR3 sequences, with about 93% found just once. The chain couples TRBV20-1 to TRBJ1-1; the D gene is possibly TRBD1 (5 bases). This clonotype was obtained from a human donor with Susac syndrome. Sequenced material: CD4+ T cells from PBMCs. CDR3 sequence (DNA): TGCAGTGCTAGAGTCGGGGGGGACACTGAAGCTTTCTTT. Translation: CSARVGGDTEAFF.